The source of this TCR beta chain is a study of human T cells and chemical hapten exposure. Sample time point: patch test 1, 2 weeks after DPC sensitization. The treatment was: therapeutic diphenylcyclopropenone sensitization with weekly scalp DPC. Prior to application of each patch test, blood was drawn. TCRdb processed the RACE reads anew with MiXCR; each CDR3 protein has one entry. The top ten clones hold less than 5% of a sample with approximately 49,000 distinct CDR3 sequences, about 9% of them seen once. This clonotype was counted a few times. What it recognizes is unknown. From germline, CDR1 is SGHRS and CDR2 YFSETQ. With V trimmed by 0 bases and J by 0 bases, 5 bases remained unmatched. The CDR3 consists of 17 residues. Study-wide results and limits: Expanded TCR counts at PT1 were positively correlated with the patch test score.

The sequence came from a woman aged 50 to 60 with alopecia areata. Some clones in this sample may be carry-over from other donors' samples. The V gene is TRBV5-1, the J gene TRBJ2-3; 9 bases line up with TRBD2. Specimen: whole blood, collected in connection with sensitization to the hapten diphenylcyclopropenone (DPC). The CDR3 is CASSLAYSGGSTDTQYF. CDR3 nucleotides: TGCGCCAGCAGCTTGGCCTATAGCGGGGGTAGCACAGATACGCAGTATTTT.